These 4 T cell receptor beta chains share one sample of origin, sequenced in a study of metastatic and nonmetastatic thyroid tumors. Prior to thyroid surgery, none of the patients had received any treatment. TCRdb used MiXCR to call clones anew from the PCR reads. Found here are 70,000 or so clones, 13% to 15% of them singletons; the top ten hold less than 8.5%. Sequencing used blood. These receptors originate from a male donor with papillary thyroid cancer or a benign thyroid nodule (not recorded which). Some clones in this sample may be carry-over from other donors' samples.

This clone was counted at least ten times. The J gene is TRBJ1-1, the V gene TRBV27; D is uncertain. The CDR3 sequence is 13 residues long. V was trimmed by 1 base and J by 1 base, leaving 4 bases between them. Germline V gene sequence: CDR1 MNHEY, CDR2 SMNVEV (reference sequence). CDR3 sequence: CASSLYKNTEAFF. The CDR3 nucleotides are TGTGCCAGCAGTTTATACAAGAACACTGAAGCTTTCTTT.

This clone occurred a few times. This may arise from a read error, as a much more abundant clone is one base away. This rearrangement joins TRBV9 to TRBJ1-3, with a weak D call TRBD1 (5 bases). Germline V lookup: CDR1 SGDLS, CDR2 YYNGEE. The CDR3 is 15 amino acids. The CDR3 DNA reads as TGTGCCAGCAGCCCCGGGGCGTTCTCTGGAAACACCGTATATTTT. This gives the protein CASSPGAFSGNTVYF. The entire variable domain, with the rest obtained from reference TRBV9 and TRBJ1-3, is as follows: DSGVTQTPKHLITATGQRVTLRCSPRSGDLSVYWYQQSLDQGLQFLIQYYNGEERAKGNILERFSAQQFPDLHSELNLSSLELGDSALYFCASSPGAFSGNTVYFGEGSWLTVV.

In this sample, this clone turned up many times. The CDR3, as DNA: TGTGCCACCTCAGATGGCTATGGCTACACCTTC. Its protein is CATSDGYGYTF. The chain joins TRBV19 to TRBJ1-2; D is unresolved. V was pared by 10 bases and J by 4 bases, with 10 bases between. The CDR3 length is 11 residues. Germline V lookup: CDR1 LNHDA, CDR2 SQIVND (reference sequence).

The CDR3 nucleotides are TGCAGTGCTAGTTTCGGGGGGGACAGGGCGGAGCTGTTTTTT. It yields the protein CSASFGGDRAELFF. The chain carries TRBV20-1 and TRBJ2-2, with D perhaps TRBD1 (9 bases). The CDR3 is 14 residues long. The V end was cut by 3 bases, the J end by 10 bases, with 18 bases between. Per the germline V gene, CDR1 is DFQATT and CDR2 is SNEGSKA (reference sequence).